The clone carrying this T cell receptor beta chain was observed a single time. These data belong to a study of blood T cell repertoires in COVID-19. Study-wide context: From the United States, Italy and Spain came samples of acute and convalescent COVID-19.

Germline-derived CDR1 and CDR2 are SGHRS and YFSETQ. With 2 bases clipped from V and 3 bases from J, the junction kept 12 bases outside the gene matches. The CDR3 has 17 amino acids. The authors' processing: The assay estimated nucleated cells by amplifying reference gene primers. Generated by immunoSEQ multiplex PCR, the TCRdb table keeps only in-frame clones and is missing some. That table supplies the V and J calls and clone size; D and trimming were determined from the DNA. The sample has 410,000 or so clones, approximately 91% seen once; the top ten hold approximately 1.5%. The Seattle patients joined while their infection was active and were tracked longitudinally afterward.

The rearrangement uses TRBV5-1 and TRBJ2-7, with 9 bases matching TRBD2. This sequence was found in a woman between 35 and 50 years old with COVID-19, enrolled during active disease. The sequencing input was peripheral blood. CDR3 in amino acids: CASSFPLGAGGFYEQYF. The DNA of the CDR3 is TGCGCCAGCAGCTTCCCTCTGGGAGCGGGGGGATTCTACGAGCAGTACTTC.